The source of this TCR beta chain is a study of T cells in Graves' hyperthyroidism and ophthalmopathy. The CDR3 regions of TCR beta were amplified from RNA transcripts. The HTBI primer set drove a first-round RT-PCR of the TCR CDR3. Via MiXCR, TCRdb re-called the multiplex PCR reads, giving one row per CDR3 protein. The data contain almost 600,000 distinct CDR3 sequences, roughly 50% of them singletons. CDR1 KGHDR and CDR2 SFDVKD come from the germline V gene. V was shortened by 9 bases and J by 2 bases, with 16 bases between the two germline ends. This CDR3 comprises 14 residues. The sample consisted of peripheral blood or thyroid tissue (not recorded which). This clonotype was sampled from a woman aged 18-29 years with Graves' hyperthyroidism. The chain couples TRBV24-1 to TRBJ2-7, with D maybe TRBD1 (6 bases). The CDR3 loop is CATQGLADAYEQYF. The CDR3 DNA reads as TGTGCCACCCAGGGGCTAGCTGATGCCTACGAGCAGTACTTC.